The 10 T cell receptor beta chains listed next were all sequenced from one sample in a study of blood T cell repertoires in COVID-19. Assay used: immunoSEQ multiplex PCR; TCRdb lists only in-frame clones, some missing. The data contain a few hundred thousand clones, around 90% of them singletons. What was sequenced was peripheral blood. Receptor source: a young man with active or convalescent COVID-19.

The CDR3 reads CASSVVWTSGGRYEQYF. The CDR3 nucleotides read TGTGCCAGCAGCGTAGTGTGGACTAGCGGGGGGAGGTACGAGCAGTACTTC. The chain combines TRBV9 with TRBJ2-7; 14 bases agree with TRBD2. V lost 0 bases and J lost 4; bases outside the gene matches: 6. Germline loops: CDR1 SGDLS, CDR2 YYNGEE. The CDR3 is 17 residues long.

The chain is built from TRBV7-2 and TRBJ1-4, with D uncertain. Trimming removed 5 bases from V and 0 bases from J, with 10 bases in between. CDR1 SGHTA and CDR2 FQGNSA come from the germline V gene. The CDR3 length is 15 residues. For the CDR3, the DNA is TGTGCCAGCAGCCTCTCTTCTGCAACTAATGAAAAACTGTTTTTT. It yields the protein CASSLSSATNEKLFF.

The chain combines TRBV2 with TRBJ2-7, with D unclear. Trimming pared 7 bases from V and 6 bases from J, leaving 13 bases between. Germline V gene sequence: CDR1 SNHLY, CDR2 FYNNEI. The CDR3 spans 12 residues. CDR3 protein: CASILPTGEQYF. CDR3 nucleotides: TGTGCCAGCATCCTTCCCACGGGCGAGCAGTACTTC.

This chain connects TRBV9 to TRBJ2-2, with 7 bases identical to TRBD1. The V segment lost 0 bases and the J segment 5 bases; nucleotides outside the gene matches: 7. In germline, CDR1 is SGDLS, CDR2 YYNGEE. This CDR3 region has 16 residues. CDR3 sequence (DNA): TGTGCCAGCAGCGTAGAAAGGCAGGGGGTGACCGGGGAGCTGTTTTTT. Protein product: CASSVERQGVTGELFF.

The V call is TRBV10-3, the J call TRBJ2-1; 12 bases are a match to TRBD2. With V trimmed by 6 bases and J by 6 bases, 6 bases remained unmatched. The CDR3 is 15 residues long. In germline, CDR1 is ENHRY, CDR2 SYGVKD. CDR3 DNA: TGTGCCATCAGGGCTAGCGGGGGGGCCTCCAATGAGCAGTTCTTC. As protein: CAIRASGGASNEQFF.

The DNA of the CDR3 is TGTGCCAGCAGCGTAGATCCTAGCGGGGTCGCCGAGACCCAGTACTTC. This gives the protein CASSVDPSGVAETQYF. The chain uses TRBV9 and TRBJ2-5; 9 positions agree with TRBD2. The germline CDR1 and CDR2 sequences are SGDLS and YYNGEE. Trimming at V came to 0 bases and at J to 5 bases, leaving 8 bases not matched to a gene. This CDR3 region has 16 residues.

The V gene is TRBV6-6, the J gene TRBJ2-1, with 8 bases lining up with TRBD2. CDR3 length: 15 residues. Germline V lookup: CDR1 MNHNY, CDR2 SVGAGI (reference sequence). V gave up 6 bases and J gave up 9 bases; unmatched junction bases: 13. This CDR3 is CASSRERGRSSEQFF. The CDR3 DNA follows: TGTGCCAGCAGCCGAGAGCGGGGGCGAAGCAGTGAGCAGTTCTTC.

CDR3 amino acids: CASSEQGPYEQYF. The CDR3 DNA follows: TGCGCCAGCAGTGAACAGGGACCCTACGAGCAGTACTTC. The chain joins TRBV10-1 to TRBJ2-7; the D gene is possibly TRBD1 (6 bases). Trimming shortened V by 3 bases and J by 2 bases, and 8 bases separated the two germline ends. The CDR3 totals 13 residues. Germline V gene sequence: CDR1 WNHNN, CDR2 SYGVQD (reference sequence).

This rearrangement joins TRBV7-2 to TRBJ2-7; the D gene is possibly TRBD1 (5 bases). The CDR3 has 14 residues. The germline V and J ends were trimmed by 1 base and 3 bases, with 10 bases remaining between them. The V gene's germline CDR1 is SGHTA and CDR2 FQGNSA. The CDR3 coding sequence is TGTGCCAGCAGCTTAGGGGGCTTGTACTACGAGCAGTACTTC. The encoded protein is CASSLGGLYYEQYF.

The chain couples TRBV4-3 to TRBJ1-1; TRBD1 might be the D (5 bases). This CDR3 has 16 residues. The V gene lost 0 bases and the J gene lost 0 bases, with 11 bases spanning the gap. Germline values: CDR1 LGHNA, CDR2 YSLEER. In nucleotides, the CDR3 is TGCGCCAGCAGCCAAGACAGGGTCGGAATGAACACTGAAGCTTTCTTT. As protein: CASSQDRVGMNTEAFF.